This T cell receptor beta chain was observed in a study of blood T cell repertoires in COVID-19. Study-level information: Acute and convalescent COVID-19 samples came from the United States, Italy and Spain. Nucleic acid was either cDNA or gDNA, and it came from T cells, B-cell-depleted T cells, or PBMCs.

This clone has a handful of counts. The repertoire was sequenced with immunoSEQ multiplex PCR; TCRdb's copy has only in-frame clones and lacks some. The data hold under 200,000 clones, with about 86% observed a single time. Adults between roughly 18 and 89 years of age took part from under 30 US areas. Two negative PCRs, clearance, or symptom resolution were required of recovered Cohort 3 donors. Germline V gene lookup returns CDR1 LNHDA and CDR2 SQIVND (reference sequence). The CDR3 runs to 13 residues. The V gene lost 8 bases and the J gene lost 3 bases, with 13 bases spanning the gap. V is TRBV19 and J is TRBJ1-2, with D perhaps TRBD1 (5 bases). Sequencing was done on a sample of PBMCs or T cells enriched from blood (not recorded which). The receptor was derived from a man in his fifties who had recovered from COVID-19. CDR3: CASRRRDYYGYTF. In DNA, the CDR3 is TGTGCCAGTCGTAGAAGGGACTACTATGGCTACACCTTC. Full variable domain (rest looked up from reference TRBV19 and TRBJ1-2): DGGITQSPKYLFRKEGQNVTLSCEQNLNHDAMYWYRQDPGQGLRLIYYSQIVNDFQKGDIAEGYSVSREKKESFPLTVTSAQKNPTAFYLCASRRRDYYGYTFGSGTRLTVV.